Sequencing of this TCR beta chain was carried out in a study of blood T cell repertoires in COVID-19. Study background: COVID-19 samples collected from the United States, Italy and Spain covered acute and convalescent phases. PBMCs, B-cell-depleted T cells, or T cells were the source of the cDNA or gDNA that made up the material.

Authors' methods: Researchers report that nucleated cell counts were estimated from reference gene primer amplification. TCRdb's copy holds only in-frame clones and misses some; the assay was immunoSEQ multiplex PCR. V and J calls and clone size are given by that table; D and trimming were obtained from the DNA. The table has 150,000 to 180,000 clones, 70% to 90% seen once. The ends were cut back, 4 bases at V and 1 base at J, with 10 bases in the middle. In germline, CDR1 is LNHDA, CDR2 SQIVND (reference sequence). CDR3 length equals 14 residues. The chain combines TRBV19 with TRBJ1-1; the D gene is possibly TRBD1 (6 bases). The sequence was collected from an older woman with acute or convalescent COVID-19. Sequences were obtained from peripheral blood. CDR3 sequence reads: CASSTGERNTEAFF. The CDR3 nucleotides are TGTGCCAGTAGTACAGGGGAGCGGAACACTGAAGCTTTCTTT. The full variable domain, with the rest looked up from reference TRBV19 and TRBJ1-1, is DGGITQSPKYLFRKEGQNVTLSCEQNLNHDAMYWYRQDPGQGLRLIYYSQIVNDFQKGDIAEGYSVSREKKESFPLTVTSAQKNPTAFYLCASSTGERNTEAFFGQGTRLTVV.